The rows below give T cell receptor beta chains drawn from one sample of a study of brain T cells in children with intractable seizures. The method was immunoSEQ multiplex PCR; TCRdb's version includes in-frame clones alone and lacks a portion of them. The data hold 62,000 or so clones, with about 96% observed a single time. The material was peripheral blood, obtained at surgery. These receptors all come from a boy younger than two with focal cortical dysplasia and intractable seizures. Each CDR3 is given with its conserved first and last residue. D genes are given only for firm matches. Some rows have no size entry. The others give once, few or many, or a class for an expanded clone.

TRBV4-1,TRBD2,NA,TRBJ2-3,TGCGCCAGCAGCTTTTGGACTAGTCGGGGGGATACGCAGTATTTT,CASSFWTSRGDTQYF
TRBV19,NA,few,TRBJ1-5,TGTGCCAGTAGTGCGGCAGGGAGCAATCAGCCCCAGCATTTT,CASSAAGSNQPQHF
TRBV18,NA,NA,TRBJ1-2,TGTGCCAGCTCTTGGACAGAGAACTATGGCTACACCTTC,CASSWTENYGYTF
TRBV6-1,TRBD2,NA,TRBJ2-7,TGTGCCAGCAGTGAAGAGTGGCTAGCGGAAACCCCTTCCTACGAGCAGTACTTC,CASSEEWLAETPSYEQYF
TRBV15,NA,NA,TRBJ1-4,TGTGCCACCAGCAGGGGGGATACTAATGAAAAACTGTTTTTT,CATSRGDTNEKLFF
TRBV18,NA,NA,TRBJ2-3,TGTGCCAGCTCAACATTACGTAGTAAAGATACGCAGTATTTT,CASSTLRSKDTQYF
TRBV7-2,TRBD2,NA,TRBJ2-7,TGTGCCAGCAGCTTAGGAACTAGCGGGAGCTCCTACGAGCAGTACTTC,CASSLGTSGSSYEQYF
TRBV11-2,NA,NA,TRBJ1-3,TGTGCCAGCAGCATCGGGTTGAGTGGAAACACCATATATTTT,CASSIGLSGNTIYF
TRBV7-2,NA,NA,TRBJ2-1,TGTGCCAGCAGCTTAGGTAGGGGTTATGAGCAGTTCTTC,CASSLGRGYEQFF
TRBV7-9,NA,NA,TRBJ2-7,TGTGCCAGCAGCCATCTGGAGGGGTACGACGAGCAGTACTTC,CASSHLEGYDEQYF
TRBV5-1,TRBD2,NA,TRBJ2-3,TGCGCCAGCAGCCATAGCGGGGGGGCCGTCACAGATACGCAGTATTTT,CASSHSGGAVTDTQYF
TRBV6-5,NA,once,TRBJ1-5,TGTGCCAGCAGTATCAGGATGGGGAATCAGCCCCAGCATTTT,CASSIRMGNQPQHF
TRBV4-1,NA,NA,TRBJ1-6,TGCGCCAGCAGCCAAGAAATAGGGGGTGGTTCACCCCTCCACTTT,CASSQEIGGGSPLHF
TRBV5-6,NA,NA,TRBJ2-7,TGTGCCAGCAGCTTGGGAACAGGTGGGCCCTACGAGCAGTACTTC,CASSLGTGGPYEQYF
TRBV7-6,NA,NA,TRBJ2-2,TGTGCCAGCAGCTTAGAGGGCTTCAGCGGGGAGCTGTTTTTT,CASSLEGFSGELFF
TRBV2,NA,NA,TRBJ1-3,TGTGCCAGCAGGTTTTTTACGGGTCGGGACACCATATATTTT,CASRFFTGRDTIYF
TRBV19,TRBD1,NA,TRBJ2-7,TGTGCCAGTAGTAGACAGGGGAACTACTACGAGCAGTACTTC,CASSRQGNYYEQYF
TRBV21-1,NA,NA,TRBJ2-5,TGTGCCAGCAGCAATACTCTTCCGACAGGCCAACAACAAGAGACCCAGTACTTC,CASSNTLPTGQQQETQYF
TRBV6-5,TRBD1,NA,TRBJ1-1,TGTGCCAGCACCCATGAAGGACAGGGGTTATCTGAAGCTTTCTTT,CASTHEGQGLSEAFF
TRBV7-2,NA,once,TRBJ1-1,TGTGCCAGCAGCTTCAGAAGGAGCTCTGAAGCTTTCTTT,CASSFRRSSEAFF
TRBV29-1,NA,NA,TRBJ2-2,TGCAGCGTTGACGGGAGTTCGAACACCGGGGAGCTGTTTTTT,CSVDGSSNTGELFF
TRBV5-4,TRBD1,once,TRBJ2-5,TGTGCCAGCAGGCCTGACAGGGTGGGACGAGAGACCCAGTACTTC,CASRPDRVGRETQYF
TRBV18,NA,NA,TRBJ1-4,TGTGCCAGCTCACCACCTCGGACAGATAATGAAAAACTGTTTTTT,CASSPPRTDNEKLFF
TRBV19,NA,NA,TRBJ1-4,TGTGCCAGTAGGGGGCAGGGTAACGAAAAACTGTTTTTT,CASRGQGNEKLFF
TRBV19,NA,once,TRBJ2-5,TGTGCCAGTAGTGCACAGGACTACCAAGAGACCCAGTACTTC,CASSAQDYQETQYF
TRBV20-1,NA,NA,TRBJ1-3,TGCAGTGCTAGTCGGAGGAGCTCTGGAAACACCATATATTTT,CSASRRSSGNTIYF
TRBV11-2,TRBD1,NA,TRBJ1-4,TGTGCCAGCAGCCTCGGGACAGGGGTTGAAAAACTGTTTTTT,CASSLGTGVEKLFF
TRBV27,NA,NA,TRBJ2-7,TGTGCCAGCAGTTCCTCGACAGTCTACGAGCAGTACTTC,CASSSSTVYEQYF
TRBV7-8,TRBD1,NA,TRBJ1-1,TGTGCCAGCAGCTTAGCGGACAGGGTAACTGAAGCTTTCTTT,CASSLADRVTEAFF
TRBV6-5,TRBD1,NA,TRBJ1-5,TGTGCCAGCACGGGACAGACAAATCAGCCCCAGCATTTT,CASTGQTNQPQHF
TRBV5-4,NA,NA,TRBJ1-3,TGTGCCAGCAGCTTGAATGTTGGAAACACCATATATTTT,CASSLNVGNTIYF
TRBV5-1,NA,NA,TRBJ2-3,TGCGCCAGCAGCTTGATGTCTAGTGGCGGGTCAGATACGCAGTATTTT,CASSLMSSGGSDTQYF
TRBV27,NA,NA,TRBJ2-2,TGTGCCAGCAGTTTAGTCGGCGGAAAAAGCCTTATCGGGGAGCTGTTTTTT,CASSLVGGKSLIGELFF
TRBV5-6,NA,NA,TRBJ2-3,TGTGCCAGCAGCTTGAAGGTCCGGGGTGATACGCAGTATTTT,CASSLKVRGDTQYF
TRBV10-3,TRBD1,NA,TRBJ2-7,TGTGCCATCAGCCCGGGACAGGGGGACGTGCACGAGCAGTACTTC,CAISPGQGDVHEQYF
TRBV27,TRBD1,NA,TRBJ1-2,TGTGCCAGCAGTTCCGGGGACAGGGGGCCCCTTGGCTACACCTTC,CASSSGDRGPLGYTF
TRBV5-6,NA,NA,TRBJ2-3,TGTGCCAGCAGCTACGGAACTGATACGCAGTATTTT,CASSYGTDTQYF
TRBV7-6,TRBD2,NA,TRBJ2-7,TGTGCCAGCAGCTTAGACGGGGGGACCTACGAGCAGTACTTC,CASSLDGGTYEQYF
TRBV6-2/TRBV6-3,TRBD2,NA,TRBJ2-1,TGTGCCAGCAGTTACTCTCCGCGGGGGGGCCGCAATGAGCAGTTCTTC,CASSYSPRGGRNEQFF
TRBV5-5,NA,NA,TRBJ1-2,TGTGCCAGCAGCTTGGGGGCAGGCGACAACTATGGCTACACCTTC,CASSLGAGDNYGYTF
TRBV12-3/TRBV12-4,NA,NA,TRBJ1-1,TGTGCCAGCAGTTACTATATGAACACTGAAGCTTTCTTT,CASSYYMNTEAFF
TRBV4-1,TRBD2,once,TRBJ2-1,TGCGCCAGCAGCCAAGATCGTAATTGGGTCGGGAGGGTTATTTTCAATGAGCAGTTCTTC,CASSQDRNWVGRVIFNEQFF
TRBV5-1,TRBD1,NA,TRBJ2-2,TGCGCCAGCAGTCCCGGGACAGAAATCACCGGGGAGCTGTTTTTT,CASSPGTEITGELFF
TRBV2,NA,NA,TRBJ2-7,TGTGCCACCGGTTCGGCAGCTACGAGGCAGTACTTC,CATGSAATRQYF